This passage covers 18 T cell receptor beta chains from one sample sequenced in a study of T-cell reconstitution after alpha-beta-depleted transplantation in children. Unique molecular identifiers featured in how the TCRbeta library was prepared. A single record per CDR3 protein comes from TCRdb applying MiXCR to the PCR reads. The table records around 680,000 distinct CDR3 sequences, roughly 17% of them present only once. The source material was PBMCs from the stem cell graft donor, sampled from the stem cell graft. The source is a human donor who donated a stem cell graft to a child with acute myeloid leukemia.

This clonotype was counted a few times. J is TRBJ1-2 and V is TRBV5-5; 7 bases line up with TRBD1. Germline V CDR1 and CDR2: SGHKS, YYEKEE (reference sequence). Losses at the gene ends were 1 base for V and 7 bases for J; bases not matched to a gene: 10. The CDR3 has 15 residues. CDR3 coding DNA: TGTGCCAGCAGCTTGCTGGCAGGGGGGGGTTCTGGCTACACCTTC. As protein: CASSLLAGGGSGYTF.

Notes on this clonotype: A read error may account for a junction end that differs from germline. This chain connects TRBV7-8 to TRBJ2-7; D is unclear. CDR1 and CDR2 from the germline V gene are SGHVS and FQNEAQ. This CDR3 region has 12 residues. CDR3 DNA sequence: TGTGCCAGCAGCCCAGGCTTCGGCGAGCTGTACTTC. Translating gives CASSPGFGELYF. The full variable domain, with the rest looked up from reference TRBV7-8 and TRBJ2-7, is GAGVSQSPRYKVAKRGQDVALRCDPISGHVSLFWYQQALGQGPEFLTYFQNEAQLDKSGLPSDRFFAERPEGSVSTLKIQRTQQEDSAVYLCASSPGFGELYFGPGTRLTVT.

This clonotype was seen repeatedly, ten times or more. CDR3 bases: TGCAGCGTCCTCAGGTACACCGGGGAGCTGTTTTTT. Its protein product is CSVLRYTGELFF. The chain recombines TRBV29-1 with TRBJ2-2, with D hard to call. The V end lost 6 bases, the J end lost 3 bases, and 8 bases lay between the germline ends. The V gene's germline CDR1 is SQVTM and CDR2 ANQGSEA. The CDR3 contains 12 residues.

This chain joins TRBV12-3 or TRBV12-4 and TRBJ1-5; D perhaps matches TRBD1 (5 bases). Trimming removed 5 bases from V and 8 bases from J, with 19 bases in between. This CDR3 contains 15 residues. CDR3 nucleotide sequence: TGTGCCAGCAGTGATACACAGGACCCGACGGAGCCCCAGCATTTT. Its translation: CASSDTQDPTEPQHF.

The V gene is TRBV7-8, the J gene TRBJ2-7; 7 bases fit TRBD1. The trim removed 5 bases at V and 6 bases at J, leaving 10 bases unmatched. Germline V gene sequence: CDR1 SGHVS, CDR2 FQNEAQ. The CDR3 has 14 amino acids. CDR3 sequence: CASSTNRDRGEQYV. For the CDR3, the DNA is TGTGCCAGCAGCACCAACCGGGACAGAGGCGAGCAGTACGTC.

The V gene is TRBV6-5, the J gene TRBJ2-7, with 7 bases fitting TRBD1. The V gene's germline CDR1 is MNHEY and CDR2 SVGAGI. The CDR3 extends over 15 amino acids. V lost 0 bases and J lost 2; bases outside the gene matches: 4. The DNA of the CDR3 is TGTGCCAGCAGTTACTCGACAGGGAAAACCTACGAGCAGTACTTC. The encoded protein is CASSYSTGKTYEQYF.

The gene calls are TRBV27 and TRBJ1-5, with 7 bases that match TRBD1. CDR3 length equals 17 residues. Losses at the gene ends were 6 bases for V and 3 bases for J; bases not matched to a gene: 14. Germline CDR1 and CDR2: MNHEY and SMNVEV (reference sequence). This chain's CDR3 is CASSSLLGGASNQPQHF. The CDR3 DNA is TGTGCCAGCAGCTCTTTGTTAGGGGGCGCCTCCAATCAGCCCCAGCATTTT.

The chain uses TRBV11-2 and TRBJ1-5, with a possible D match to TRBD1 (6 bases). Germline V CDR1 and CDR2: SGHAT, FQNNGV. The CDR3 has 14 amino acids. Trimming removed 4 bases at V and 3 bases at J, with 10 bases between. CDR3 in amino acids: CASSSGVANQPQHF. For the CDR3, the DNA is TGTGCCAGCAGCTCAGGGGTGGCCAATCAGCCCCAGCATTTT.

This clonotype was counted a few times. The chain joins TRBV7-9 to TRBJ2-2; a weak D match, TRBD2 (6 bases). Germline V CDR1 and CDR2: SEHNR, FQNEAQ (reference sequence). The CDR3 is made up of 16 amino acids. The V end was cut by 5 bases, the J end by 0 bases, with 13 bases between. CDR3 in DNA: TGTGCCAGCAGCCCCCTGGCGGGGACGAACACCGGGGAGCTGTTTTTT. It is translated as CASSPLAGTNTGELFF.

This clonotype was found many times. V and J are TRBV7-9 and TRBJ2-7; weak D call: TRBD2 (6 bases). The CDR3 spans 14 residues. Germline-derived CDR1 and CDR2 are SEHNR and FQNEAQ (reference sequence). The germline V and J ends were trimmed by 5 bases and 3 bases, with 14 bases remaining between them. CDR3 protein: CASSGGTAGYEQYV. The CDR3 DNA reads as TGTGCCAGCAGCGGAGGGACGGCTGGCTACGAGCAGTACGTC.

J is TRBJ2-7 and V is TRBV3-1; tentatively, D is TRBD2 (6 bases). Trimming removed 0 bases at V and 6 bases at J, with 12 bases between. From germline, CDR1 is LGHDT and CDR2 YNNKEL (reference sequence). CDR3 length equals 14 residues. CDR3 loop: CASSQEPPGSEQYF. For the CDR3, the DNA is TGTGCCAGCAGCCAAGAACCCCCCGGGAGCGAGCAGTACTTC.

At least ten counts were recorded for this clonotype. The V call is TRBV5-1, the J call TRBJ2-3, with TRBD2 matching 7 bases. The CDR3 contains 15 residues. Germline assignment: CDR1 SGHRS and CDR2 YFSETQ. V lost 3 bases, J lost 2 bases, and 6 bases stayed unmatched. The DNA for the CDR3 is TGCGCCAGCAGCTGGGAGGGGAGGACCACAGATACGCAGTATTTT. Amino acid sequence: CASSWEGRTTDTQYF.

This clonotype was counted many times. The rearrangement uses TRBV20-1 and TRBJ2-1; 8 bases agree with TRBD2. Germline V CDR1 and CDR2: DFQATT, SNEGSKA (reference sequence). The CDR3 is made up of 16 amino acids. The V and J ends lost 3 bases and 3 bases, in that order; junction bases with no gene match: 10. The CDR3 region is CSASNPPGGNYNEQFF. DNA of the CDR3: TGCAGTGCTAGTAACCCCCCGGGGGGGAACTACAATGAGCAGTTCTTC.

This clonotype was detected many times. The V call is TRBV20-1, the J call TRBJ1-5; D unresolved. The germline gives CDR1 DFQATT, CDR2 SNEGSKA (reference sequence). This CDR3 contains 14 residues. V lost 3 bases to trimming and J lost 0 bases, with 9 bases between them. The CDR3 here is CSASASYSNQPQHF. The DNA of the CDR3 is TGCAGTGCTAGTGCCAGCTATAGCAATCAGCCCCAGCATTTT.

This clonotype was counted at least ten times. The chain recombines TRBV5-1 with TRBJ2-3; 12 bases are shared with TRBD2. The length of the CDR3 is 19 residues. The V segment lost 2 bases and the J segment 6 bases; nucleotides outside the gene matches: 16. CDR1 and CDR2 from the germline V gene are SGHRS and YFSETQ. CDR3 sequence: CASSFGRLTSGGPGDTQYF. The CDR3 DNA follows: TGCGCCAGCAGCTTCGGCCGACTAACTAGCGGGGGGCCCGGGGATACGCAGTATTTT. Combining the CDR3 with reference TRBV5-1 and TRBJ2-3 gives the whole variable domain KAGVTQTPRYLIKTRGQQVTLSCSPISGHRSVSWYQQTPGQGLQFLFEYFSETQRNKGNFPGRFSGRQFSNSRSEMNVSTLELGDSALYLCASSFGRLTSGGPGDTQYFGPGTRLTVL.

This clonotype was counted a few times. The chain uses TRBV6-2 or TRBV6-3 and TRBJ1-1; D unresolved. V was trimmed by 6 bases and J by 2 bases, leaving 16 bases between them. The CDR3 totals 15 residues. Germline lookup yields CDR1 MNHEY and CDR2 SVGEGT. DNA for the CDR3: TGTGCCAGCAGGTTCTATCAAAGCTCCAACACTGAAGCTTTCTTT. It encodes CASRFYQSSNTEAFF.

The rearrangement uses TRBV4-3 and TRBJ2-1, with D maybe TRBD2 (6 bases). The CDR3 runs to 15 residues. V lost 1 base and J 0 bases, leaving 7 bases between the germline ends. The V gene's germline CDR1 is LGHNA and CDR2 YSLEER. CDR3 residues: CASSQGSGSYNEQFF. The CDR3 DNA is TGCGCCAGCAGCCAAGGTAGCGGCTCCTACAATGAGCAGTTCTTC.

In its sample, this clonotype was seen many times. The chain has TRBV5-1 and TRBJ2-7; D gene unclear. V dropped 2 bases and J dropped 2 bases, with 11 bases sitting between them. The CDR3 runs 14 residues. In germline, CDR1 is SGHRS, CDR2 YFSETQ. In nucleotides, the CDR3 is TGCGCCAGCAGCTTCCGGACGACCACCTACGAGCAGTACTTC. This gives the protein CASSFRTTTYEQYF.